Below, one T cell receptor (beta chain) is given with its context. Its antigen is still unknown. With the Oncomine TCR Beta short-read assay, DNA from cultured CD4+ T cells was sequenced. TCRdb recomputed calls from the PCR reads with MiXCR, one row per CDR3 protein. The table records some 15,000 distinct CDR3 sequences, roughly 50% of them present only once. The sample originates from a study of vaccination and CD4 T cells after COVID-19. As for treatment: roughly 10-day PBMC culture with coronavirus spike peptide pools or control peptides (ViraFEST assay). Germline CDR1 reads MNHEY; CDR2 reads SVGEGT. V lost 4 bases and J lost 7; bases outside the gene matches: 12. The CDR3 covers 15 residues.

The clonotype comes from a human donor who had recovered from COVID-19. Sequenced here: CD4+ T cells from blood, cultured in vitro, sampled before SARS-CoV-2 vaccination. The chain links TRBV6-2 or TRBV6-3 to TRBJ1-2, with 7 bases fitting TRBD1. This chain's CDR3 is CASSSNRGTGIGYTF. CDR3 coding DNA: TGTGCCAGCAGTTCCAACAGGGGCACAGGAATTGGCTACACCTTC.